The 27 T cell receptor beta chains below all came from one sample that was sequenced in a study of T cell changes during pregnancy in multiple sclerosis. TCRdb's table, derived via immunoSEQ multiplex PCR, lists solely in-frame clones and lacks some. The sample includes 88,000 or so clones, about 91% of them seen just once. The specimen was peripheral blood, collected before pregnancy. The receptor source for this set is a female donor with multiple sclerosis, enrolled in a pregnancy study.

V is TRBV7-9 and J is TRBJ1-2; D call uncertain. This CDR3 spans 14 amino acids. Germline assignment: CDR1 SEHNR and CDR2 FQNEAQ (reference sequence). The V and J ends lost 5 bases and 6 bases respectively, with 16 bases between them. The CDR3 loop reads CASSPGLGWHGYTF. The CDR3 region has the DNA TGTGCCAGCAGCCCCGGACTCGGCTGGCATGGCTACACCTTC.

This sequence joins TRBV9 and TRBJ1-2; D possibly corresponds to TRBD1 (5 bases). The germline V gene has CDR1 SGDLS and CDR2 YYNGEE. This CDR3 comprises 14 residues. Deletions cut 3 bases from V and 5 bases from J, with 14 bases between. The CDR3 loop is CASSAVGGGYGYTF. CDR3 nucleotides: TGTGCCAGCAGCGCAGTGGGGGGAGGGTATGGCTACACCTTC.

The chain links TRBV28 to TRBJ2-7, with TRBD2 matching 16 bases. Losses at the gene ends were 5 bases for V and 4 bases for J; bases not matched to a gene: 8. The CDR3 spans 17 residues. Germline CDR1 is MDHEN and CDR2 is SYDVKM. CDR3 in DNA: TGTGCCAGCAGTCTGAAGGGACTAGCGGGAGGGGAGTACGAGCAGTACTTC. It codes for CASSLKGLAGGEYEQYF.

This chain connects TRBV15 to TRBJ2-7, with 7 bases matching TRBD2. With 0 bases clipped from V and 6 bases from J, the junction kept 5 bases outside the gene matches. The CDR3 has 14 amino acids. Germline CDR1 and CDR2: LNHNV and YYDKDF (reference sequence). CDR3 in DNA: TGTGCCACCAGCAGAGATCCCCAGCGGGGCGAGCAGTACTTC. Its translation: CATSRDPQRGEQYF.

The chain has TRBV27 and TRBJ2-7, with TRBD1 identical over 8 bases. The CDR3 covers 13 residues. Germline loops: CDR1 MNHEY, CDR2 SMNVEV (reference sequence). V shed 7 bases, J shed 3 bases, and the junction held 5 bases outside the gene matches. The DNA of the CDR3 is TGTGCCAGCACCGGACAGGGTGGCTACGAGCAGTACTTC. It translates to CASTGQGGYEQYF.

The chain links TRBV7-9 to TRBJ1-2; D not certain. CDR1 is SEHNR, CDR2 FQNEAQ, per germline (reference sequence). The CDR3 consists of 14 residues. Trimming removed 5 bases from V and 4 bases from J, with 14 bases in between. The CDR3 sequence is CASSPPLVSYGYTF. In DNA form, the CDR3 reads TGTGCCAGCAGCCCCCCCCTAGTTTCCTATGGCTACACCTTC.

The chain carries TRBV6-1 and TRBJ2-7; D is undetermined. The CDR3 runs 10 residues. Germline assignment: CDR1 MNHNS and CDR2 SASEGT. With 6 bases removed from V and 3 bases from J, the gap between germline ends came to 3 bases. Here the CDR3 reads CASSLYEQYF. The CDR3 DNA reads as TGTGCCAGCAGCCTCTACGAGCAGTACTTC.

V usage is TRBV28 and J usage is TRBJ2-1; 9 nucleotides match TRBD2. Trimming at V came to 4 bases and at J to 5 bases, leaving 12 bases not matched to a gene. The CDR3 covers 17 residues. The germline V gene has CDR1 MDHEN and CDR2 SYDVKM. As DNA, the CDR3 is TGTGCCAGCAGTTCTCATAGCGGGAGTGGTAGGCACAATGAGCAGTTCTTC. It is translated as CASSSHSGSGRHNEQFF.

V usage is TRBV7-9 and J usage is TRBJ2-7, with 11 bases identical to TRBD2. The CDR3 sequence is 15 residues long. Per germline, CDR1 SEHNR and CDR2 FQNEAQ (reference sequence). Germline trimming cut 5 bases from V and 3 bases from J; bases unmatched to any gene: 6. The CDR3 region has the DNA TGTGCCAGCAGCCACTCCGGGACTAGCGGCTACGAGCAGTACTTC. Encoded protein: CASSHSGTSGYEQYF.

This clone was detected only a few times. The chain links TRBV6-5 to TRBJ2-7; D gene unclear. Trimming shortened V by 4 bases and J by 5 bases, and 9 bases separated the two germline ends. This CDR3 has 12 amino acids. CDR1 MNHEY and CDR2 SVGAGI come from the germline V gene. The CDR3 is CASSSVSHEQYF. DNA for the CDR3: TGTGCCAGCAGTTCGGTGAGCCACGAGCAGTACTTC.

The chain couples TRBV7-6 to TRBJ2-1; the match to TRBD1 covers 7 bases. V gave up 3 bases and J gave up 5 bases; unmatched junction bases: 7. Germline values: CDR1 SGHVS, CDR2 FNYEAQ. This CDR3 has 15 residues. Here the CDR3 reads CASSFNRGLHNEQFF. In DNA form, the CDR3 reads TGTGCCAGCAGCTTCAACAGGGGATTACACAATGAGCAGTTCTTC.

This chain joins TRBV9 and TRBJ2-2, with 7 bases aligning to TRBD2. Germline CDR1 reads SGDLS; CDR2 reads YYNGEE. The CDR3 loop spans 18 amino acids. Trimming took 3 bases from V and 5 from J; bases not matched to a gene: 16. The CDR3 here is CASSAPLWGEGRTGELFF. The DNA for the CDR3 is TGTGCCAGCAGCGCCCCCCTGTGGGGGGAGGGGAGGACCGGGGAGCTGTTTTTT. The full variable domain, its missing parts supplied by reference TRBV9 and TRBJ2-2, is DSGVTQTPKHLITATGQRVTLRCSPRSGDLSVYWYQQSLDQGLQFLIQYYNGEERAKGNILERFSAQQFPDLHSELNLSSLELGDSALYFCASSAPLWGEGRTGELFFGEGSRLTVL.

J is TRBJ2-1 and V is TRBV7-9; 7 positions agree with TRBD2. The V gene end was trimmed by 10 bases and the J gene end by 4 bases; junction bases not matched to a gene: 10. Germline values: CDR1 SEHNR, CDR2 FQNEAQ (reference sequence). This CDR3 region has 14 residues. The CDR3 coding sequence is TGTGCCACCCACTTCGCGGGAGTTTACAATGAGCAGTTCTTC. Its translation: CATHFAGVYNEQFF. Using reference TRBV7-9 and TRBJ2-1 for the parts outside the CDR3, the full variable domain is DTGVSQNPRHKITKRGQNVTFRCDPISEHNRLYWYRQTLGQGPEFLTYFQNEAQLEKSRLLSDRFSAERPKGSFSTLEIQRTEQGDSAMYLCATHFAGVYNEQFFGPGTRLTVL.

V is TRBV19 and J is TRBJ2-7, with D possibly TRBD1 on 6 matching bases. Germline lookup yields CDR1 LNHDA and CDR2 SQIVND (reference sequence). This CDR3 comprises 13 residues. V shed 4 bases and J shed 4 bases, with 11 bases lying between them. CDR3 sequence (DNA): TGTGCCAGTAGTACATCCCAGGGGTACGAGCAGTACTTC. Amino acid sequence: CASSTSQGYEQYF.

On this clone: The final CDR3 position lacks the conserved phenylalanine or tryptophan, pointing to a likely read error. It is unclear where the CDR3 begins or ends on the DNA, so no DNA is shown, and the CDR3 is as TCRdb lists it. Here the CDR3 reads CASSSGTAVHV. V usage is TRBV5-6 and J usage is TRBJ1-4; TRBD1, the table's D call, lacks a check against the DNA. Per germline, CDR1 SGHDT and CDR2 YYEEEE. Ends included, the CDR3 has 11 residues.

The gene calls are TRBV7-9 and TRBJ1-2; D not certain. The V and J ends lost 1 base and 8 bases respectively, with 5 bases between them. Germline loops: CDR1 SEHNR, CDR2 FQNEAQ (reference sequence). The CDR3 totals 11 residues. The CDR3: CASSLGSGYTF. CDR3 coding DNA: TGTGCCAGCAGCTTAGGTTCGGGCTACACCTTC.

The CDR3 is CASRRTGTSSSYEQYF. CDR3 nucleotides: TGTGCCAGTAGACGGACCGGGACATCCAGCTCCTACGAGCAGTACTTC. The rearrangement joins TRBV19 to TRBJ2-7, with D perhaps matching TRBD1 (6 bases). The CDR3 sequence is 16 residues long. The V end was cut by 6 bases, the J end by 0 bases, with 18 bases between. CDR1 and CDR2 from the germline V gene are LNHDA and SQIVND (reference sequence). The full variable domain, its missing parts supplied by reference TRBV19 and TRBJ2-7, is DGGITQSPKYLFRKEGQNVTLSCEQNLNHDAMYWYRQDPGQGLRLIYYSQIVNDFQKGDIAEGYSVSREKKESFPLTVTSAQKNPTAFYLCASRRTGTSSSYEQYFGPGTRLTVT.

This chain links TRBV21-1 with TRBJ2-5; no DNA check was done on the table's D call, TRBD2. TRBV21-1 is labeled a pseudogene. The CDR3 extends over 15 amino acids. The DNA of the CDR3 is TGTGCCAGCAGCCATGGCGGGCTGGGCCAAGAGACCCAGTACTTC. As protein: CASSHGGLGQETQYF.

In this sample, this clone turned up once. The V and J genes are TRBV6-5 and TRBJ1-4; 9 nucleotides align to TRBD1. The trim removed 2 bases at V and 7 bases at J, leaving 5 bases unmatched. Germline values: CDR1 MNHEY, CDR2 SVGAGI. The CDR3 runs to 15 residues. The CDR3 protein is CASSYLQGAFEKLFF. The CDR3 region has the DNA TGTGCCAGCAGTTACCTACAGGGGGCATTTGAAAAACTGTTTTTT.

CDR3 bases: TGTGCCAGCAGCTTAAAACTAGTTACCGACACCGGGGAGCTGTTTTTT. As protein: CASSLKLVTDTGELFF. The gene calls are TRBV7-9 and TRBJ2-2; perhaps TRBD2 as D (5 bases). Per germline, CDR1 SEHNR and CDR2 FQNEAQ (reference sequence). The CDR3 extends over 16 amino acids. With 2 bases removed from V and 3 bases from J, the gap between germline ends came to 13 bases.

This chain connects TRBV19 to TRBJ1-2, with a possible D match to TRBD1 (6 bases). V was cut by 0 bases and J by 9 bases, with 17 bases left in between. Germline lookup yields CDR1 LNHDA and CDR2 SQIVND (reference sequence). The CDR3 spans 15 residues. CDR3 nucleotide sequence: TGTGCCAGTAGTATAGATTCGCGGCAGGGGAACAGCTACACCTTC. Amino acid sequence: CASSIDSRQGNSYTF.

The rearrangement uses TRBV6-5 and TRBJ2-7; 10 nucleotides agree with TRBD1. V was pared by 0 bases and J by 3 bases, with 5 bases of the junction left unmatched. The CDR3 has 16 residues. Germline V gene sequence: CDR1 MNHEY, CDR2 SVGAGI. CDR3 amino acids: CASSYSRTGGFYEQYF. The CDR3 coding sequence is TGTGCCAGCAGTTACTCGAGGACAGGGGGGTTCTACGAGCAGTACTTC.

The chain is built from TRBV2 and TRBJ2-7, with TRBD1 matching over 7 bases. The CDR3 contains 13 residues. V lost 5 bases and J lost 11; bases outside the gene matches: 12. Germline loops: CDR1 SNHLY, CDR2 FYNNEI. CDR3 sequence reads: CASSPPGQKRKYF. The CDR3 DNA reads TGTGCCAGCAGTCCACCGGGACAGAAAAGAAAGTACTTC. The entire variable domain, with the rest obtained from reference TRBV2 and TRBJ2-7, is as follows: EPEVTQTPSHQVTQMGQEVILRCVPISNHLYFYWYRQILGQKVEFLVSFYNNEISEKSEIFDDQFSVERPDGSNFTLKIRSTKLEDSAMYFCASSPPGQKRKYFGPGTRLTVT.

This rearrangement joins TRBV2 to TRBJ2-1, with no clear D. Trimming removed 6 bases from V and 9 bases from J, with 15 bases in between. CDR1 and CDR2 from the germline V gene are SNHLY and FYNNEI. The CDR3 is made up of 13 amino acids. In nucleotides, the CDR3 is TGTGCCAGCAGGGAGAACCCCGTAGGTGAGCAGTTCTTC. Amino acids: CASRENPVGEQFF.

The chain is built from TRBV27 and TRBJ1-2; possible D gene TRBD1, 6 bases. CDR3 length: 13 amino acids. The V gene's germline CDR1 is MNHEY and CDR2 SMNVEV (reference sequence). V dropped 5 bases and J dropped 3 bases, with 10 bases sitting between them. CDR3 sequence reads: CASSPRGDYGYTF. The CDR3 DNA follows: TGTGCCAGCAGTCCCAGGGGTGACTATGGCTACACCTTC.

The chain combines TRBV5-1 with TRBJ2-1; TRBD1 agrees at 10 bases. The CDR3 is 17 residues long. V lost 4 bases, J lost 0 bases, and 7 bases stayed unmatched. Germline V gene lookup returns CDR1 SGHRS and CDR2 YFSETQ. The CDR3 DNA is TGCGCCAGCAGCCCGTGGACAGGGGGAAGCTCCTACAATGAGCAGTTCTTC. This translates into CASSPWTGGSSYNEQFF.

The V call is TRBV6-6, the J call TRBJ2-7; 7 nucleotides align to TRBD1. Trimming at V came to 8 bases and at J to 0 bases, leaving 7 bases not matched to a gene. CDR3 length: 14 amino acids. CDR1 and CDR2 from the germline V gene are MNHNY and SVGAGI (reference sequence). The CDR3 region is CASVDRPSSYEQYF. As DNA, the CDR3 is TGTGCCAGCGTGGACAGGCCGAGCTCCTACGAGCAGTACTTC.